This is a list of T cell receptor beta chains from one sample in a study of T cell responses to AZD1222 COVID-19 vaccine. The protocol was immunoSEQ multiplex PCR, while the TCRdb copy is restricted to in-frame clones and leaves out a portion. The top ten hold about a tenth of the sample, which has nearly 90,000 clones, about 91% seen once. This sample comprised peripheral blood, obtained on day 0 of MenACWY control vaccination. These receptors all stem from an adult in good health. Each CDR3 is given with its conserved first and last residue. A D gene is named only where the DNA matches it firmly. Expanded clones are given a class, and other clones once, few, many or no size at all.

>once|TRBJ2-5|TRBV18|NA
TGTGCCAGCTCACCACCGGGACGGAACCAAGAGACCCAGTACTTC
CASSPPGRNQETQYF
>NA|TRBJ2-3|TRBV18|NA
TGTGCCAGCTCACCGGGTATGGGGACTAGCACAGATACGCAGTATTTT
CASSPGMGTSTDTQYF
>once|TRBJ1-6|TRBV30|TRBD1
TGTGCCTGGACCAGGGGGAATGATTCACCCCTCCACTTT
CAWTRGNDSPLHF
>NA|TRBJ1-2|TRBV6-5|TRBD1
TGTGCCAGCACCCCTGGGACAGTCTATGGCTACACCTTC
CASTPGTVYGYTF
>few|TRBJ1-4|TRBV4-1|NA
TGCGCCAGCAGCCAAGATGCAGCCAGGGGTTTGGAAAAACTGTTTTTT
CASSQDAARGLEKLFF
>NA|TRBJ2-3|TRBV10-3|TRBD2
TGTGCCATCAGTGAACTAGCGGGGGGCACAGATACGCAGTATTTT
CAISELAGGTDTQYF
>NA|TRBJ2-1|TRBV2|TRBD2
TGTGCCAGCAGTGAATTCACGGGGGGGCGGAATGAGCAGTTCTTC
CASSEFTGGRNEQFF
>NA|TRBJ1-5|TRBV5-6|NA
TGTGCCAGCAGCTTGGCCGGGCAGGGACGCCAGCCCCAGCATTTT
CASSLAGQGRQPQHF
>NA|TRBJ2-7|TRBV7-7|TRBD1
TGTGCCAGCAGCTCTGGACAGGGATCGGGGGAGCAGTACTTC
CASSSGQGSGEQYF
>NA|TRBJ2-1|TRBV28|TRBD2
TGTGCCAGCAGTTGGGGGGGGGTCTCCCGGAATGAGCAGTTCTTC
CASSWGGVSRNEQFF
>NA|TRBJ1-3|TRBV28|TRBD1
TGTGCCAGCAGTCCCCGGGACAGGCGGAGGGGCACCATATATTTT
CASSPRDRRRGTIYF
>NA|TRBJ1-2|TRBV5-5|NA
TGTGCCAGCAGCCCCACGGCGGGGTATGGCTACACCTTC
CASSPTAGYGYTF
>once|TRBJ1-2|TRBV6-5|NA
TGTGCCAGCAGTTACGACTTCACAGGGCATGGCTACACCTTC
CASSYDFTGHGYTF
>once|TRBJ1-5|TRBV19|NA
TGTGCCAGTAGTATTGTCACAGGCTCGAGCAATCAGCCCCAGCATTTT
CASSIVTGSSNQPQHF
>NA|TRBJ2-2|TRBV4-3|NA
TGCGCCAGCAGCCAAGATACCCAACAGGGTAGCACCGGGGAGCTGTTTTTT
CASSQDTQQGSTGELFF
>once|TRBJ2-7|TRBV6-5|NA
TGTGCCAGCAGTTACTCACGGGGTACGGACGAGCAGTACTTC
CASSYSRGTDEQYF
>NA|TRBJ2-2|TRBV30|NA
TGTGCCTGGAGGGTCCGGGACACATCGAACACCGGGGAGCTGTTTTTT
CAWRVRDTSNTGELFF
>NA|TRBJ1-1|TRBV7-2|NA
TGTGCCAGCATCCTTGGACGGGGATCGTGGGCTTTCTTT
CASILGRGSWAFF
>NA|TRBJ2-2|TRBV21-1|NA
TGTGCCAGCAGCGGACAGGGGGCTAACGGGGAGCTGTTTTTT
CASSGQGANGELFF
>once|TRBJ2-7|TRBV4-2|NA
TGTGCCAGCAGCGCAAGCGGATACGAGCAGTACTTC
CASSASGYEQYF
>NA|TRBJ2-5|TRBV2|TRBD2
TGTGCCAGCAGTGAAGGGGTAGCGGGGGAAGAGACCCAGTACTTC
CASSEGVAGEETQYF
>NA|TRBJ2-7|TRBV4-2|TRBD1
TGTGCCAGCAGCCCGGACAGGGTCTACGAGCAGTACTTC
CASSPDRVYEQYF
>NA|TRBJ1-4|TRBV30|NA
TGTGCCTGGAGTCAGGCACAGAATGAAAAACTGTTTTTT
CAWSQAQNEKLFF
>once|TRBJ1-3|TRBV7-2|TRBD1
TGTGCCAGCACCCTCAGGGGGAGAAACACCATATATTTT
CASTLRGRNTIYF
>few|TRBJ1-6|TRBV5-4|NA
TGTGCCAGCAGCTTGGTACCGGAAATGGGGAATTCACCCCTCCACTTT
CASSLVPEMGNSPLHF
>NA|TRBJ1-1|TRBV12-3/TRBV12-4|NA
TGTGCCAGCAGTGGCAGGGGGAACACTGAAGCTTTCTTT
CASSGRGNTEAFF
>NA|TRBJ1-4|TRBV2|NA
TGTGCCAGCAGTGATTCGGGGTTTAATGAAAAACTGTTTTTT
CASSDSGFNEKLFF
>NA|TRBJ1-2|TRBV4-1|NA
TGCGCCAGCAGCCAGAGGGAGATTAAGACGGGCTACACCTTC
CASSQREIKTGYTF
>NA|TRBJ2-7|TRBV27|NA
TGTGCCAGCAGTTTATCGGTCAGCTACGAGCAGTACTTC
CASSLSVSYEQYF
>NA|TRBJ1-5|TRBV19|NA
TGTGCCAGTAGTATAACCAAAATTGGAAATCAGCCCCAGCATTTT
CASSITKIGNQPQHF
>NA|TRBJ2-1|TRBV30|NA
TGTGCCTGGGCCGGACTTTACAATGAGCAGTTCTTC
CAWAGLYNEQFF
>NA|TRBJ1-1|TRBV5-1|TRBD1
TGCGCCAGCAGCTGGACAGGGGGTGGCAGCGGCACTGAAGCTTTCTTT
CASSWTGGGSGTEAFF
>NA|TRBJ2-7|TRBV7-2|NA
TGTGCCAGCAGCTCATCGGAGTACGAGCAGTACTTC
CASSSSEYEQYF
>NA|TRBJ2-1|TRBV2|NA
TGTGCCAGCAGGGGGCAGGGTGGGAATGAGCAGTTCTTC
CASRGQGGNEQFF
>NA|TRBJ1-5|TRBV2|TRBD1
TGTGCCAGCAGGGAGCAGGGGGCGGCTACTCAGCCCCAGCATTTT
CASREQGAATQPQHF
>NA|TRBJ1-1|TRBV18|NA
TGTGCCAGCTCACCACCTCAGGGTTGGGGGACTGAAGCTTTCTTT
CASSPPQGWGTEAFF
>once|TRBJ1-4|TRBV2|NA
TGTGCCAGCAGTGAAGCGCGGGCAACTAATGAAAAACTGTTTTTT
CASSEARATNEKLFF
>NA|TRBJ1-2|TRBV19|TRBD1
TGTGCCAGTAGTACGACAGGGAATTATGGCTACACCTTC
CASSTTGNYGYTF
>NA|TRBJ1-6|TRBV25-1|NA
TGTGCCAGCAGTGAATATAAGGATAATTCACCCCTCCACTTT
CASSEYKDNSPLHF
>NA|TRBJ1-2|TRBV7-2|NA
TGTGCCAGCAGCTTGGAAGGAAATAACTATGGCTACACCTTC
CASSLEGNNYGYTF
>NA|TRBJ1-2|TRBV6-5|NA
TGTGCCAGCACCTCGGGGGCTAACTATGGCTACACCTTC
CASTSGANYGYTF
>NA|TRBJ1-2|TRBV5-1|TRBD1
TGCGCCAGCAGCTTAGGGACAGGGGGAAAGAGCTATGGCTACACCTTC
CASSLGTGGKSYGYTF
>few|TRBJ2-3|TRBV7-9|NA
TGTGCCAGCAGCCCAAATGAGCAGGGGGATACGCAGTATTTT
CASSPNEQGDTQYF
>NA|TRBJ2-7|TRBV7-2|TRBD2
TGTGCCAGCAGTGGTGGGACTAGGTCCCGCTACGAGCAGTACTTC
CASSGGTRSRYEQYF
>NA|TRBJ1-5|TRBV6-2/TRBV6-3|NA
TGTGCCAGCAGTTACTCAGCTGTTCAGGGCCGCCAGCCCCAGCATTTT
CASSYSAVQGRQPQHF
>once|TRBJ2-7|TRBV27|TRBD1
TGTGCCAGCAGTTCCTGGGGACAGCGATACGAGCAGTACTTC
CASSSWGQRYEQYF
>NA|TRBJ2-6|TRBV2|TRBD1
TGTGCCAGCAGGTTGGGACAGGAGAGCTCTGGGGCCAACGTCCTGACTTTC
CASRLGQESSGANVLTF
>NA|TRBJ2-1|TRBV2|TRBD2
TGTGCCAGCAGAATCCTAGCGGGGGGGAAGGATAATGAGCAGTTCTTC
CASRILAGGKDNEQFF
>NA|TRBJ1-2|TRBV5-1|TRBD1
TGCGCCAGCAGGGGGCAGGGGGCATCGGATGGCTACACCTTC
CASRGQGASDGYTF
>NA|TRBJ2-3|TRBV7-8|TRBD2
TGTGCCAGCAGCGTAAGACTAGCGGGGGGCCCAGATACGCAGTATTTT
CASSVRLAGGPDTQYF
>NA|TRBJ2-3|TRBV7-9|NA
TGTGCCAGCAGCGACCCGTTGGCAGATACGCAGTATTTT
CASSDPLADTQYF
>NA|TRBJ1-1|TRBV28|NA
TGTGCCAGCAGTTCAGTGATGAACACTGAAGCTTTCTTT
CASSSVMNTEAFF
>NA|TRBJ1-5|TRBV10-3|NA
TGTGCCATCAGTGAGGGGGATGAAAATCAGCCCCAGCATTTT
CAISEGDENQPQHF